These 29 T cell receptor beta chains originate from one sample sequenced in a study of T cell responses to AZD1222 COVID-19 vaccine (dated by TCRdb to about 2021). The library was obtained by the immunoSEQ multiplex PCR assay. The source is immuneACCESS, and TCRdb retained only in-frame sequences with V and J called. Part of the clones is not carried over; for the studies checked, unresolved V genes explain less than half of this, and the remainder is unexplained. Recorded for this sample are about 140,000 clones; almost 90% of them occurred a single time. Roughly 3% of the sample lies in the top ten. The sample's time point label, in plain terms: baseline before first vaccination. The sample in question was peripheral blood, obtained on day 0 of AZD1222 vaccination. All receptors derive from an adult in good health.

The V and J genes are TRBV30 and TRBJ1-5, with TRBD1 as a possible D gene (5 bases). This CDR3 comprises 13 residues. With 5 bases removed from V and 4 bases from J, the gap between germline ends came to 12 bases. Per the germline V gene, CDR1 is GTSNPN and CDR2 is SVGIG (reference sequence). The CDR3 DNA sequence: TGTGCCTGGGCGCCCCGGGGGAATCAGCCCCAGCATTTT. Translating gives CAWAPRGNQPQHF. The complete variable domain, with remaining parts taken from reference TRBV30 and TRBJ1-5, reads SQTIHQWPATLVQPVGSPLSLECTVEGTSNPNLYWYRQAAGRGLQLLFYSVGIGQISSEVPQNLSASRPQDRQFILSSKKLLLSDSGFYLCAWAPRGNQPQHFGDGTRLSIL.

The chain is built from TRBV28 and TRBJ2-1; D remains ambiguous. The CDR3 is 15 amino acids. CDR1 and CDR2 from the germline V gene are MDHEN and SYDVKM. Trimming took 6 bases from V and 0 from J, leaving 12 bases between them. CDR3 protein: CASSLDPSSYNEQFF. The CDR3 nucleotides are TGTGCCAGCAGCTTGGACCCGAGCTCCTACAATGAGCAGTTCTTC.

V usage is TRBV30 and J usage is TRBJ2-1, with 9 bases lining up with TRBD2. This CDR3 contains 13 residues. The germline V gene encodes CDR1 GTSNPN and CDR2 SVGIG (reference sequence). V lost 1 base, J lost 5 bases, and 0 bases stayed unmatched. The CDR3 DNA reads as TGTGCCTGGAGTGGACTAGCGGACAATGAGCAGTTCTTC. Its translation is CAWSGLADNEQFF.

The sample holds a few counts of this clone. The gene calls are TRBV5-6 and TRBJ2-1; 7 bases agree with TRBD2. The V and J ends lost 1 base and 8 bases, in that order; junction bases with no gene match: 9. Germline values: CDR1 SGHDT, CDR2 YYEEEE. The CDR3 runs to 15 residues. In DNA form, the CDR3 reads TGTGCCAGCAGCTTGAGCGGCGGGAGTGGCTATGAGCAGTTCTTC. Translating it yields CASSLSGGSGYEQFF. Looking up the rest from reference TRBV5-6 and TRBJ2-1 gives the full variable domain: DAGVTQSPTHLIKTRGQQVTLRCSPKSGHDTVSWYQQALGQGPQFIFQYYEEEERQRGNFPDRFSGHQFPNYSSELNVNALLLGDSALYLCASSLSGGSGYEQFFGPGTRLTVL.

This sequence joins TRBV14 and TRBJ1-6; D possibly corresponds to TRBD1 (6 bases). V was pared by 7 bases and J by 13 bases, with 17 bases between. The CDR3 length is 13 residues. Per the germline V gene, CDR1 is SGHDN and CDR2 is FVKESK. The CDR3 spells CASIAGGLKPLHF. The CDR3, as DNA: TGTGCCAGCATAGCTGGGGGGCTTAAGCCCCTCCACTTT.

The table lists this clone with a count of one. The chain couples TRBV3-1 (or the pseudogene TRBV3-2) to TRBJ2-1; possibly TRBD2 for D (5 bases). The germline CDR1 and CDR2 sequences are LGHDT and YNNKEL (reference sequence). The CDR3 consists of 17 residues. V was shortened by 0 bases and J by 0 bases, with 12 bases between the two germline ends. As DNA, the CDR3 is TGTGCCAGCAGCCAAGATCTAAGCGGTCTCTCCTACAATGAGCAGTTCTTC. Protein sequence: CASSQDLSGLSYNEQFF.

The V and J genes are TRBV24-1 and TRBJ2-3, with TRBD1 matching over 7 bases. Germline values: CDR1 KGHDR, CDR2 SFDVKD. CDR3 length equals 13 residues. Losses at the gene ends were 7 bases for V and 2 bases for J; bases not matched to a gene: 2. The CDR3 reads CATSGTATDTQYF. The DNA of the CDR3 is TGTGCCACCAGCGGGACAGCCACAGATACGCAGTATTTT.

This chain uses TRBV7-2 with TRBJ2-1; D is unresolved. The germline V and J ends were trimmed by 5 bases and 7 bases, with 9 bases remaining between them. This CDR3 is built from 12 residues. Germline V gene data show CDR1 as SGHTA and CDR2 as FQGNSA. This CDR3 reads CASSISSNEQFF. Written as DNA, the CDR3 is TGTGCCAGCAGCATATCATCAAATGAGCAGTTCTTC.

V is TRBV18 and J is TRBJ1-2; weak D call: TRBD1 (5 bases). The V end lost 5 bases, the J end lost 5 bases, and 15 bases lay between the germline ends. Per the germline V gene, CDR1 is KGHSH and CDR2 is LQKENI. This CDR3 spans 14 amino acids. The CDR3 spells CASSSGTAEYGYTF. The CDR3 DNA sequence: TGTGCCAGCTCATCCGGGACGGCGGAGTATGGCTACACCTTC.

The chain carries TRBV27 and TRBJ1-2; TRBD1 aligns across 9 bases. The CDR3 sequence is 14 residues long. V lost 4 bases to trimming and J lost 5 bases; unmatched junction nucleotides: 5. Germline assignment: CDR1 MNHEY and CDR2 SMNVEV (reference sequence). The CDR3 is CASSWGQGGYGYTF. Here the CDR3 DNA reads TGTGCCAGCAGTTGGGGACAGGGCGGTTATGGCTACACCTTC.

Here the CDR3 DNA reads TGTGCCAGTAGTATAGGACTAGCACAGGATACGCAGTATTTT. Protein product: CASSIGLAQDTQYF. The chain joins TRBV19 to TRBJ2-3; 7 positions match TRBD2. Germline CDR1 reads LNHDA; CDR2 reads SQIVND (reference sequence). This CDR3 comprises 14 residues. After removal of 1 base from V and 6 bases from J, the junction contained 4 bases not matched to a gene.

V usage is TRBV5-1 and J usage is TRBJ2-3, with TRBD2 identical over 12 bases. The CDR3 runs 16 residues. Germline-derived CDR1 and CDR2 are SGHRS and YFSETQ. The V segment lost 3 bases and the J segment 5 bases; nucleotides outside the gene matches: 7. CDR3 sequence: CASSSRTSGAGDTQYF. The DNA for the CDR3 is TGCGCCAGCAGCTCGCGGACTAGCGGGGCGGGAGATACGCAGTATTTT. Drawing the rest from reference TRBV5-1 and TRBJ2-3, the complete variable domain is KAGVTQTPRYLIKTRGQQVTLSCSPISGHRSVSWYQQTPGQGLQFLFEYFSETQRNKGNFPGRFSGRQFSNSRSEMNVSTLELGDSALYLCASSSRTSGAGDTQYFGPGTRLTVL.

The CDR3 nucleotides read TGTGCCAGCAGTTTAATGGCGGGAGTAGATACGCAGTATTTT. This encodes CASSLMAGVDTQYF. The chain links TRBV27 to TRBJ2-3, with 7 bases aligning to TRBD2. The CDR3 spans 14 residues. V trimming: 2 bases; J trimming: 5 bases; junction bases outside the gene matches: 4. The germline gives CDR1 MNHEY, CDR2 SMNVEV (reference sequence).

This chain connects TRBV30 to TRBJ2-3; no firm D call. The CDR3 loop spans 12 amino acids. Germline CDR1 reads GTSNPN; CDR2 reads SVGIG (reference sequence). V gave up 5 bases and J gave up 14 bases, with 20 bases separating them. The CDR3 DNA follows: TGTGCCTGGGAGTTTTCCGGACGGCTGCTGTATTTT. Translation: CAWEFSGRLLYF.

The rearrangement joins TRBV6-5 to TRBJ2-7, with 8 nucleotides matching TRBD1. The J segment lost 0 bases and the V segment lost 2 bases, leaving 0 bases of the junction unmatched. CDR1 is MNHEY, CDR2 SVGAGI, per germline. This CDR3 has 14 residues. The CDR3 sequence: CASSYGQGSYEQYF. For the CDR3, the DNA is TGTGCCAGCAGTTACGGACAGGGCTCCTACGAGCAGTACTTC.

The chain employs TRBV7-2 and TRBJ1-1; the D is unclear. Deletions cut 5 bases from V and 5 bases from J, with 12 bases between. The CDR3 has 13 residues. Germline V gene sequence: CDR1 SGHTA, CDR2 FQGNSA. CDR3 loop: CASSTQERTEAFF. As DNA, the CDR3 is TGTGCCAGCAGCACCCAAGAGAGGACTGAAGCTTTCTTT.

The chain couples TRBV4-1 to TRBJ1-1, with 7 bases that match TRBD1. The J segment lost 2 bases and the V segment lost 1 base, leaving 10 bases of the junction unmatched. The germline V gene has CDR1 MGHRA and CDR2 YSYEKL. The length of the CDR3 is 17 residues. CDR3 DNA sequence: TGCGCCAGCAGCCAAGGAGCGCCGGGACAGATAAACACTGAAGCTTTCTTT. Translation gives CASSQGAPGQINTEAFF.

The V and J genes are TRBV9 and TRBJ1-2, with D possibly TRBD1 on 6 matching bases. The length of the CDR3 is 14 residues. V lost 3 bases and J lost 2, with 11 bases in between. Germline V lookup: CDR1 SGDLS, CDR2 YYNGEE. The CDR3 DNA is TGTGCCAGCAGCGATCCTCAGGGGAACTATGGCTACACCTTC. Translating it yields CASSDPQGNYGYTF.

The genes are TRBV10-2 and TRBJ2-1; no reliable D call. V dropped 10 bases and J dropped 5 bases, with 21 bases sitting between them. The germline gives CDR1 WSHSY, CDR2 SAAADI. The CDR3 totals 15 residues. DNA for the CDR3: TGCGCCACGAGTAAGCCTGGGCAGGCGAACAATGAGCAGTTCTTC. It yields the protein CATSKPGQANNEQFF.

This clone was recorded only once. The chain uses TRBV10-3 and TRBJ2-1, with 7 nucleotides matching TRBD1. The V gene's germline CDR1 is ENHRY and CDR2 SYGVKD. J lost 0 bases, V lost 7 bases, and 15 bases had no gene match. The CDR3 totals 18 residues. The CDR3 nucleotides are TGTGCCATCACGTCGACAGGGCCCACGTCTAGCTCCTACAATGAGCAGTTCTTC. Translation: CAITSTGPTSSSYNEQFF.

The chain joins TRBV7-2 to TRBJ2-1; the match to TRBD2 covers 12 bases. CDR1 SGHTA and CDR2 FQGNSA come from the germline V gene. This CDR3 is 15 amino acids long. The V and J ends lost 4 bases and 5 bases, in that order; junction bases with no gene match: 3. The CDR3 DNA is TGTGCCAGCAGCTCGACTAGCGGGAGCCACAATGAGCAGTTCTTC. It yields the protein CASSSTSGSHNEQFF.

Turning to this clone: Additional DNA sequences in this sample encode the identical CDR3. The chain employs TRBV19 and TRBJ2-1; D might be TRBD1 (6 bases). Germline values: CDR1 LNHDA, CDR2 SQIVND (reference sequence). This CDR3 is built from 15 residues. The V and J ends lost 3 bases and 0 bases respectively, with 9 bases between them. The chain's CDR3 is CASSIQGSSYNEQFF. CDR3 in DNA: TGTGCCAGTAGTATCCAGGGGAGCTCCTACAATGAGCAGTTCTTC. Looking up the rest from reference TRBV19 and TRBJ2-1 gives the full variable domain: DGGITQSPKYLFRKEGQNVTLSCEQNLNHDAMYWYRQDPGQGLRLIYYSQIVNDFQKGDIAEGYSVSREKKESFPLTVTSAQKNPTAFYLCASSIQGSSYNEQFFGPGTRLTVL.

The J gene is TRBJ1-1, the V gene TRBV4-3; 7 bases agree with TRBD1. The CDR3 consists of 15 residues. The germline V gene encodes CDR1 LGHNA and CDR2 YSLEER. V gave up 2 bases and J gave up 4 bases; unmatched junction bases: 7. Here the CDR3 DNA reads TGCGCCAGCAGCCAACAAACAGGGGCCGGCACTGAAGCTTTCTTT. Protein: CASSQQTGAGTEAFF.

The chain couples TRBV6-5 to TRBJ2-1; tentatively, D is TRBD1 (6 bases). Looked up from germline, CDR1 is MNHEY and CDR2 is SVGAGI. V was pared by 6 bases and J by 9 bases, with 18 bases between. This CDR3 contains 14 residues. The CDR3, as DNA: TGTGCCAGCAGCCTGGACAGAGGGCTAATTGAGCAGTTCTTC. Protein: CASSLDRGLIEQFF.

This rearrangement joins TRBV6-2 or TRBV6-3 to TRBJ2-1; D not resolved. This CDR3 region has 12 residues. The ends were cut back, 2 bases at V and 5 bases at J, with 4 bases in the middle. Germline CDR1 is MNHEY and CDR2 is SVGEGT. The CDR3 DNA reads TGTGCCAGCAGTTACGCCCACAATGAGCAGTTCTTC. Translation gives CASSYAHNEQFF.

The chain uses TRBV5-1 and TRBJ2-1; tentatively, D is TRBD2 (6 bases). The CDR3 runs 17 residues. Germline V gene sequence: CDR1 SGHRS, CDR2 YFSETQ. V was shortened by 3 bases and J by 6 bases, with 22 bases between the two germline ends. The chain's CDR3 is CASSSTPGTQNSNEQFF. The CDR3 bases are TGCGCCAGCAGCTCCACTCCCGGGACTCAAAACTCCAATGAGCAGTTCTTC.

V usage is TRBV28 and J usage is TRBJ2-1, with D unclear. V lost 6 bases and J lost 2, with 11 bases in between. The CDR3 loop spans 14 amino acids. The germline V gene encodes CDR1 MDHEN and CDR2 SYDVKM. CDR3 nucleotide sequence: TGTGCCAGCAGAACTCAGCTGACCTACAATGAGCAGTTCTTC. Encoded protein: CASRTQLTYNEQFF.

The chain couples TRBV4-2 to TRBJ2-7; 9 bases line up with TRBD2. Germline V lookup: CDR1 LGHNA, CDR2 YNFKEQ. V trimming: 3 bases; J trimming: 6 bases; junction bases outside the gene matches: 6. The CDR3 sequence is 14 residues long. In DNA form, the CDR3 reads TGTGCCAGCAGCCAGTCCGGACTAGCGATCGAGCAGTACTTC. This codes for CASSQSGLAIEQYF.

Here the CDR3 DNA reads TGTGCCAGCAGCCCCCGGGACAGGGAGGGAAAACTGTTTTTT. Translating gives CASSPRDREGKLFF. The chain has TRBV5-6 and TRBJ1-4; TRBD1 matches 9 bases. The V segment lost 4 bases and the J segment 10 bases; nucleotides outside the gene matches: 8. Germline V gene lookup returns CDR1 SGHDT and CDR2 YYEEEE. This CDR3 contains 14 residues.